The 2 T cell receptor beta chains below come from one sample, sequenced in a study of blood T cell repertoires in COVID-19 (TCRdb year 2020). To prepare the library, the immunoSEQ multiplex PCR assay was applied. Here the immuneACCESS table is served through TCRdb, limited to in-frame sequences with V and J called. Missing clones are a known gap in these copies; in checked studies unresolved V genes cover under half, and the rest lacks a known reason. This sample is represented by about 300,000 clones; about nine tenths of them were singletons. The leading ten clones occupy about 4.2% of the sample. Sequencing was performed on PBMCs or T cells enriched from blood (not recorded which). These receptor sequences come from a man between 25 and 39 years old who had recovered from COVID-19.

This clone has more than one count but fewer than ten. The rearrangement joins TRBV28 to TRBJ1-2; maybe TRBD1 (5 bases). In germline, CDR1 is MDHEN, CDR2 SYDVKM. The CDR3 totals 16 residues. The germline V and J ends were trimmed by 2 bases and 2 bases, with 15 bases remaining between them. As DNA, the CDR3 is TGTGCCAGCAGTTTAGCGACAGTGCTGAGAAACTATGGCTACACCTTC. Residues: CASSLATVLRNYGYTF.

This clone turned up a few times. The CDR3: CASTPRGTYEQYF. CDR3 bases: TGTGCCAGCACCCCTCGCGGTACCTACGAGCAGTACTTC. This sequence joins TRBV5-6 and TRBJ2-7, with D unclear. In germline, CDR1 is SGHDT, CDR2 YYEEEE. The CDR3 runs 13 residues. With 6 bases removed from V and 2 bases from J, the gap between germline ends came to 12 bases.